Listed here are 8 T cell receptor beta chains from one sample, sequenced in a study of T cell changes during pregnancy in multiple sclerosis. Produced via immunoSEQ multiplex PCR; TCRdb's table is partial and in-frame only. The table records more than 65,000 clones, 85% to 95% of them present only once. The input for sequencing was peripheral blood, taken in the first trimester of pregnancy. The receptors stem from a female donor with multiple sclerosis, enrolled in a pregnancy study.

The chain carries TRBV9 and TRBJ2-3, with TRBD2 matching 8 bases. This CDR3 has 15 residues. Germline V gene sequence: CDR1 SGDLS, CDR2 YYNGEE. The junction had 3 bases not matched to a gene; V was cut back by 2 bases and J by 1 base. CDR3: CASSVAGGRTDTQYF. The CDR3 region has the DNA TGTGCCAGCAGCGTGGCGGGAGGCCGCACAGATACGCAGTATTTT.

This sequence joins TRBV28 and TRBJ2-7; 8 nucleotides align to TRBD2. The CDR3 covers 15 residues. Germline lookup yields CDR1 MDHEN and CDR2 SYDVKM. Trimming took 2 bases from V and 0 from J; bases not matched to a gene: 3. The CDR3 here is CASSLRAGVSYEQYF. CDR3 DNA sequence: TGTGCCAGCAGTTTAAGAGCGGGAGTCTCCTACGAGCAGTACTTC.

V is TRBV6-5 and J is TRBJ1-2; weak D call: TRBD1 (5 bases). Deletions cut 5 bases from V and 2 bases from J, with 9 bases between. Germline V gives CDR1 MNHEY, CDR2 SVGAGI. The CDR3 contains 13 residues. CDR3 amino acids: CASSHKGNYGYTF. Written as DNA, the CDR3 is TGTGCCAGCAGTCATAAGGGGAACTATGGCTACACCTTC.

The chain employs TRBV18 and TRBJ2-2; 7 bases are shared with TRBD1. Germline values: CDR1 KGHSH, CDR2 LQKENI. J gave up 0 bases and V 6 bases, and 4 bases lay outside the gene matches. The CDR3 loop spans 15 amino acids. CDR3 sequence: CASSRGFSNTGELFF. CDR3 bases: TGTGCCAGCTCCAGGGGGTTTTCGAACACCGGGGAGCTGTTTTTT.

CDR3 DNA: TGTGCCAGCTCATCCTCCGTCAGCGGCGTCTCCTACAATGAGCAGTTCTTC. This encodes CASSSSVSGVSYNEQFF. This chain joins TRBV18 and TRBJ2-1; D possibly corresponds to TRBD2 (5 bases). Trimming left V 5 bases short and J 0 bases short, with 17 bases between. The germline V gene has CDR1 KGHSH and CDR2 LQKENI. The CDR3 extends over 17 amino acids.

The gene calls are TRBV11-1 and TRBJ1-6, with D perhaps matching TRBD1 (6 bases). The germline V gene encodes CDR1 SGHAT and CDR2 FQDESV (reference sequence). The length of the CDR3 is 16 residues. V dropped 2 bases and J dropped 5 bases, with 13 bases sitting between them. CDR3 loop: CASSLFRRGHNSPLHF. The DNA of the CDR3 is TGTGCCAGCAGCTTATTTCGCAGGGGACATAATTCACCCCTCCACTTT.

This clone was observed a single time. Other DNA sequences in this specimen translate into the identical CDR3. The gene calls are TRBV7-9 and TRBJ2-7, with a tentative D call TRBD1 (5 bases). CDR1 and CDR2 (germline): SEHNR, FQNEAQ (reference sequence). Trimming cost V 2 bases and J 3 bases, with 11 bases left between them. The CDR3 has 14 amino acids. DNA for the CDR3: TGTGCCAGCAGCTTAATGGGGCAGCTCTACGAGCAGTACTTC. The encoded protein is CASSLMGQLYEQYF. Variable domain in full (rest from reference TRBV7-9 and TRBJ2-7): DTGVSQNPRHKITKRGQNVTFRCDPISEHNRLYWYRQTLGQGPEFLTYFQNEAQLEKSRLLSDRFSAERPKGSFSTLEIQRTEQGDSAMYLCASSLMGQLYEQYFGPGTRLTVT.

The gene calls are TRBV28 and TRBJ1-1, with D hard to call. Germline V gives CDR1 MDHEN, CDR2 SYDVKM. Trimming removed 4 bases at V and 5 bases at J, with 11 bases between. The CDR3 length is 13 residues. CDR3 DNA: TGTGCCAGCAGTTCGGGATCGAGGACTGAAGCTTTCTTT. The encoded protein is CASSSGSRTEAFF.